The clone carrying this T cell receptor (beta chain) was seen once. The antigen remains unidentified. The missing conserved phenylalanine or tryptophan at the end of this CDR3 makes a read error likely. It is unclear where the CDR3 begins or ends on the DNA, so no DNA is shown, and the CDR3 is as TCRdb lists it. This sample was taken from a study of metastatic and nonmetastatic thyroid tumors. Study background: A comparison of repertoires was made across blood and tumor or nodule tissue from malignant and benign thyroid patients.

All patients were treatment-naive before thyroid surgery. Germline V gives CDR1 DFQATT, CDR2 SNEGSKA (reference sequence). The CDR3 spans 12 amino acids, including both terminal residues. As originally analysed: Clinicopathological groups of papillary thyroid cancer showed CDR3 differences that were used to build a distant-metastasis classifier. Via MiXCR, TCRdb re-called the PCR reads. These V and J calls originate from TCRdb's pipeline instead of the authors' own analysis. The repertoire holds approximately 17,000 clones, with around 30% as singletons. Study observations and caveats: In both blood and tumor samples, TCR beta diversity was reported significantly higher for malignant than benign nodules.

This chain connects TRBV20-1 to TRBJ1-2; the D call of TRBD1 is as the table states it, not checked on the DNA. The sample was tumor tissue. The clonotype comes from a female donor with papillary thyroid cancer or a benign thyroid nodule (not recorded which). Some clones in this sample may be carry-over from other donors' samples. CDR3: CSDPQGSYGYNL.